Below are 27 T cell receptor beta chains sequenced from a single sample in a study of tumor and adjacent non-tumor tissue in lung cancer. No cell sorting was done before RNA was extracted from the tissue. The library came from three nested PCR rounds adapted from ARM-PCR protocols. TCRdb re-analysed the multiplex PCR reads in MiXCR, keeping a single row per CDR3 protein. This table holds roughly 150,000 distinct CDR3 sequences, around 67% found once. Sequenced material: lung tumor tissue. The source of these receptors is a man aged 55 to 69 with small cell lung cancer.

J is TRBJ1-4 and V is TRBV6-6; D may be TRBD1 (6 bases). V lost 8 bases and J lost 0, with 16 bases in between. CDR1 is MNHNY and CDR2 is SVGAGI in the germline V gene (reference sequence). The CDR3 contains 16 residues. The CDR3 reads CASGSGQFATNEKLFF. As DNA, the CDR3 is TGTGCCAGCGGATCTGGACAGTTTGCAACTAATGAAAAACTGTTTTTT.

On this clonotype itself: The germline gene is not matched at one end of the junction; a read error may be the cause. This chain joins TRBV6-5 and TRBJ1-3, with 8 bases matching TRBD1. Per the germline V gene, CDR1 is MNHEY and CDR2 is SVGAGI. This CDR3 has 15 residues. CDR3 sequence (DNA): TGTGTCAGCAGAGGGGACAGGAGTTCTGGAAACACCATATATTTT. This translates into CVSRGDRSSGNTIYF.

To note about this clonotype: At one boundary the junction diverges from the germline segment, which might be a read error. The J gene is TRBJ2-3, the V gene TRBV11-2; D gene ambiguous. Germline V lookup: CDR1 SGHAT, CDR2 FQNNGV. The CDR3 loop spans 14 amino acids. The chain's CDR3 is CSSSYQRTGDTQYF. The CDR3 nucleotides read TGTTCCAGCAGCTACCAGAGGACGGGAGATACGCAGTATTTT.

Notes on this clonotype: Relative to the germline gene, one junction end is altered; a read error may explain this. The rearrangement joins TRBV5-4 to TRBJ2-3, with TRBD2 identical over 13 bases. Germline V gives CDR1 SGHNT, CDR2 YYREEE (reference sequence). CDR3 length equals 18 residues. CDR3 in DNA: TGTGCCAGCAGCTTAAGGACTAGCGGGAGTGGGAGCTCAGATATGCAGTATTTT. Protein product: CASSLRTSGSGSSDMQYF.

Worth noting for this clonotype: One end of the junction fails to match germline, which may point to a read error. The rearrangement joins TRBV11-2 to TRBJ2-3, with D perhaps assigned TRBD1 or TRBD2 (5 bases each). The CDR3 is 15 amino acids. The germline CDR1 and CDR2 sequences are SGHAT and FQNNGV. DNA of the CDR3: TGTGTCAGCGGCTTAAGGGGAAGGAGCACAGATACGCAGTATTTT. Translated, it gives CVSGLRGRSTDTQYF.

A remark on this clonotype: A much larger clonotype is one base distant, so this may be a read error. The CDR3, as DNA: TGCAGCGTTGATCAGAGCTCCTACAATGAGCAGTTCTTC. This translates into CSVDQSSYNEQFF. The V and J genes are TRBV29-1 and TRBJ2-1; no definite D call. This CDR3 region has 13 residues. The germline CDR1 and CDR2 sequences are SQVTM and ANQGSEA. V lost 3 bases and J 0 bases, leaving 6 bases between the germline ends.

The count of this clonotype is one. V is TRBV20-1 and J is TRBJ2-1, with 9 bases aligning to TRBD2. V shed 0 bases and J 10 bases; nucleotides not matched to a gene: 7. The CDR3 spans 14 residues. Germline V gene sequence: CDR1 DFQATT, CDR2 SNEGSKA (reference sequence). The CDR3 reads CSAREPSGAEEQFF. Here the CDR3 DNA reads TGCAGTGCTAGAGAGCCTAGCGGGGCTGAAGAGCAGTTCTTC.

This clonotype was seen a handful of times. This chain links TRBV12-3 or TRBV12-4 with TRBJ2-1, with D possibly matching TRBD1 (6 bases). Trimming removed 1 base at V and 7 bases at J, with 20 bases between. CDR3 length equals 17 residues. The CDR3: CASSLGLGQGSVNEQFF. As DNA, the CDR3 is TGTGCCAGCAGTTTAGGTTTAGGGCAGGGGAGTGTAAATGAGCAGTTCTTC.

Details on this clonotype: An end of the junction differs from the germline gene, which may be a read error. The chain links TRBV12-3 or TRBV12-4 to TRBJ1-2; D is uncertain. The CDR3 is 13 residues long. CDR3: CTSSFRGGYGYTF. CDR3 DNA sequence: TGTACCAGCAGTTTTCGCGGCGGCTATGGCTACACCTTT.

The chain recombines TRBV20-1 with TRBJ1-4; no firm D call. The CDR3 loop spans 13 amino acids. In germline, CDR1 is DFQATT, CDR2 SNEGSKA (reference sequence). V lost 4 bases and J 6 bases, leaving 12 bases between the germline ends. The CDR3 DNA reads TGCAGTGCTACACTCGCTTTGTATGAAAAACTGTTTTTT. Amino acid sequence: CSATLALYEKLFF.

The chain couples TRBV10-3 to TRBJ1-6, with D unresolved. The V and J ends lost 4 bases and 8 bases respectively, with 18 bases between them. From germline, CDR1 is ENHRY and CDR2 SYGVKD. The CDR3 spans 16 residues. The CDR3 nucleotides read TGTGCCATCAGTGCCGCGGGATGCCAGACGTATTCACCCCTCCACTTT. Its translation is CAISAAGCQTYSPLHF.

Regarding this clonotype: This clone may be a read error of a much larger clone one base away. The chain's CDR3 is CASSSRWVDTEAFF. Written as DNA, the CDR3 is TGTGCCAGCAGTTCCAGGTGGGTAGACACTGAAGCTTTCTTT. This chain connects TRBV6-6 to TRBJ1-1; D uncertain. Germline CDR1 is MNHNY and CDR2 is SVGAGI (reference sequence). The CDR3 consists of 14 residues. Trimming cost V 4 bases and J 3 bases, with 12 bases left between them.

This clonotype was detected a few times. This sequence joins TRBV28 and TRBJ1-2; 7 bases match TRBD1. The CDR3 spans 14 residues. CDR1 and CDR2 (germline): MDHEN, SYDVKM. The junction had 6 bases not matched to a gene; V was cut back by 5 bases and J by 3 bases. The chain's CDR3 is CASSRQGFHYGYTF. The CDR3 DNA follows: TGTGCCAGCAGTCGACAGGGTTTTCACTATGGCTACACCTTC.

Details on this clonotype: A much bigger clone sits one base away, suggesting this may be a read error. The CDR3 sequence: CARSPAGGPDYEQYF. The CDR3 DNA sequence: TGTGCCAGAAGCCCAGCGGGCGGACCAGACTACGAGCAGTACTTC. The chain carries TRBV5-5 and TRBJ2-7; a weak D match, TRBD2 (6 bases). Per the germline V gene, CDR1 is SGHKS and CDR2 is YYEKEE (reference sequence). The CDR3 sequence is 15 residues long. V shed 8 bases and J shed 3 bases, with 21 bases lying between them.

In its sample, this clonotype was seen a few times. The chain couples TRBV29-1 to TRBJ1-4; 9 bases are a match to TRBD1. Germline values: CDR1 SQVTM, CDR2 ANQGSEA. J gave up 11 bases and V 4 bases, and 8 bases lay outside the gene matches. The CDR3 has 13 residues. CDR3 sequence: CSVAGTGREKLFF. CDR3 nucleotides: TGCAGCGTTGCTGGGACAGGGAGGGAGAAACTGTTTTTT.

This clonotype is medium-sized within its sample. The CDR3 bases are TGTGCCACCTCTCCAGGGGCGTACTATGGCTACACCTTC. Translated: CATSPGAYYGYTF. The chain is built from TRBV6-1 and TRBJ1-2; D possibly corresponds to TRBD1 (6 bases). The CDR3 has 13 amino acids. The V end was cut by 10 bases, the J end by 3 bases, with 15 bases between. The germline V gene has CDR1 MNHNS and CDR2 SASEGT.

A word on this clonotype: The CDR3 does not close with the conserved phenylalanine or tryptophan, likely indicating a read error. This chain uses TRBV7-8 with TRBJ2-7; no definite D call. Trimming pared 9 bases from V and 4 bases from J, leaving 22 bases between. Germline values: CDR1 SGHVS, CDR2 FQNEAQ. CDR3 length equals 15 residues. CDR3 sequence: CARSLEYARPYEQYS. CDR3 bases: TGTGCCAGGAGCCTCGAATACGCCAGGCCTTACGAGCAGTACTCC.

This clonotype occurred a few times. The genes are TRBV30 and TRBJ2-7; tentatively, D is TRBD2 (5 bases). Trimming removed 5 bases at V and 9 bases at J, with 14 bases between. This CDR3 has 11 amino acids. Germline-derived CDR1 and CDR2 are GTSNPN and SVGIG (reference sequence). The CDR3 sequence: CAWALVAGQYV. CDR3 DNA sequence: TGTGCCTGGGCCCTGGTGGCGGGGCAGTACGTC.

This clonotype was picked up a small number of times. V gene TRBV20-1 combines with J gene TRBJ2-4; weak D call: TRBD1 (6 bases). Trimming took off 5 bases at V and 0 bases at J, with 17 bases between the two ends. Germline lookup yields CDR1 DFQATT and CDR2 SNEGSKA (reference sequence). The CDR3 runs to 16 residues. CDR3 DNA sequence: TGCAGTGCTGGGGGCGGTTTCGACCTAGCCAAAAACATTCAGTACTTC. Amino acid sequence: CSAGGGFDLAKNIQYF.

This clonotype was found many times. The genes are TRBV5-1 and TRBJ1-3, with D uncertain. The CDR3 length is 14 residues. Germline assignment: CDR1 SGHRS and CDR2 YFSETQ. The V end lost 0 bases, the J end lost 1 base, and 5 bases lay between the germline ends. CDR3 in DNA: TGCGCCAGCAGCTTGGACGTATCTGGAAACACCATATATTTT. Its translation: CASSLDVSGNTIYF.

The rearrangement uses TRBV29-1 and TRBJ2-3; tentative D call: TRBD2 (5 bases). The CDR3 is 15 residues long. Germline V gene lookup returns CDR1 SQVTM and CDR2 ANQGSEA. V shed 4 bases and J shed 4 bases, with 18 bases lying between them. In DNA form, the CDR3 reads TGCAGCGTTGGGTTAGTGGGAGATATCGCAGATACGCAGTATTTT. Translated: CSVGLVGDIADTQYF.

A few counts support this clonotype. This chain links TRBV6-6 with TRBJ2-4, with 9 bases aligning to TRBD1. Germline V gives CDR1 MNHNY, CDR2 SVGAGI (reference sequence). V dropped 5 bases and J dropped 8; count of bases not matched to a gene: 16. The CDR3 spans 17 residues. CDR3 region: CASSGVQGAFSSYIQYF. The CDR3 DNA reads TGTGCCAGCAGTGGGGTACAGGGGGCTTTTAGTTCATACATTCAGTACTTC.

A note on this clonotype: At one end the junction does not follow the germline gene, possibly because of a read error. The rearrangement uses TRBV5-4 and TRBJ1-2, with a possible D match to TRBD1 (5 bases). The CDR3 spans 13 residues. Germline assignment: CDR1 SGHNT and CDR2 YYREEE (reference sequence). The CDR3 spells CVSSFGDGYGYTF. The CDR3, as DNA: TGTGTCAGCAGCTTTGGGGACGGCTATGGCTACACCTTC.

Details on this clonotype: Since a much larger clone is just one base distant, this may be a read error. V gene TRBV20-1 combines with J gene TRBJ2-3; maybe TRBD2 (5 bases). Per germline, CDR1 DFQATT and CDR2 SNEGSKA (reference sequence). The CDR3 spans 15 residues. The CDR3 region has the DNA TGCTGTGCTAGAGATCCCAGCGGCTACACAGATACGCAGTATTTT. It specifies CCARDPSGYTDTQYF.

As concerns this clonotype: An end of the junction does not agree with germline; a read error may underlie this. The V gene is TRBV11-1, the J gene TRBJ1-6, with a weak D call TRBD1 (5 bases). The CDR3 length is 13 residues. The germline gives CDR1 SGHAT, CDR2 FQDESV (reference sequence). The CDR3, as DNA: TGTGTCAGCAGCTTGCAGGGAAGTTCACCCCTCCACTTT. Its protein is CVSSLQGSSPLHF.

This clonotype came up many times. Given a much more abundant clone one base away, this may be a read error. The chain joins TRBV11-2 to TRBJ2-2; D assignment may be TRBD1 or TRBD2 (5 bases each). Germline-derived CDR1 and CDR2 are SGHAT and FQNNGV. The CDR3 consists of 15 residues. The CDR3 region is CASSLHTPGTGKLFF. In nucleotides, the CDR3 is TGTGCCAGCAGCTTACATACTCCAGGGACCGGGAAGCTGTTTTTT.

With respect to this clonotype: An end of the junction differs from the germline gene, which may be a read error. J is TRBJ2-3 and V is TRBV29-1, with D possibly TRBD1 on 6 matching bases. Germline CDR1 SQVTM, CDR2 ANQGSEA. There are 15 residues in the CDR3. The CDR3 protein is CSVVDKGTNTDTHYF. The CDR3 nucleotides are TGCAGCGTTGTAGATAAGGGGACAAACACAGATACGCACTATTTT.